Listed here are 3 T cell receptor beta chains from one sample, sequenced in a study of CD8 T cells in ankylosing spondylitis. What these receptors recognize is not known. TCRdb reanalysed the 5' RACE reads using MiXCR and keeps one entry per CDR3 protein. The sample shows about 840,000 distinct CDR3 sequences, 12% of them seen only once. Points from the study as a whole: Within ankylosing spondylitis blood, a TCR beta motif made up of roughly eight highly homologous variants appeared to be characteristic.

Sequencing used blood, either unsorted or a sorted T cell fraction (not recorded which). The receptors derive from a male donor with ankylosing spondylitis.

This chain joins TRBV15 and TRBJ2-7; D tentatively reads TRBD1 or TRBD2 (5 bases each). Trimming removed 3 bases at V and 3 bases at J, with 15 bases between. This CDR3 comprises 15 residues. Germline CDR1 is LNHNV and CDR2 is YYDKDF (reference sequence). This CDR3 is CATSSAPGRSYEQYF. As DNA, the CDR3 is TGTGCCACCAGCAGCGCGCCGGGACGGAGCTACGAGCAGTACTTC.

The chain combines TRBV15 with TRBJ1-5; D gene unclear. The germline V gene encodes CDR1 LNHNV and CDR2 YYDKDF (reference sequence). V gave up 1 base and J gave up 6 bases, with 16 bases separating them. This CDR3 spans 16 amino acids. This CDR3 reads CATSRGGSGKRQPQHF. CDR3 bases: TGTGCCACCAGCAGAGGAGGGAGTGGCAAACGTCAGCCCCAGCATTTT.

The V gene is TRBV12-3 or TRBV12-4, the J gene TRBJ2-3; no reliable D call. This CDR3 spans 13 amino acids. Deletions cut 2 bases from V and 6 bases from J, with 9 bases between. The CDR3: CASSLTARDTQYF. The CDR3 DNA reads TGTGCCAGCAGTTTAACGGCCCGGGATACGCAGTATTTT.